The sequence of this T cell receptor (beta chain) was determined in a study of blood T cell repertoires in COVID-19. Germline V lookup: CDR1 KGHDR, CDR2 SFDVKD. V dropped 3 bases and J dropped 2 bases, with 9 bases sitting between them. The CDR3 loop spans 14 amino acids. TCRdb's copy holds only in-frame clones and misses some; the assay was immunoSEQ multiplex PCR. Of more than 250,000 clones listed, around 90% were seen once; the top ten hold 5% to 7%. The sequenced material came from peripheral blood. This clonotype originated in a man between 18 and 29 years old who had recovered from COVID-19. The V and J genes are TRBV24-1 and TRBJ1-2; perhaps TRBD1 as D (5 bases). The CDR3 here is CATSDDRTNYGYTF. CDR3 coding DNA: TGTGCCACCAGTGATGACAGAACGAACTATGGCTACACCTTC.